The entry that follows covers one TCR beta chain sequence. Its cognate antigen is unknown. Using immunoSEQ multiplex PCR, the repertoire was profiled, and TCRdb retains in-frame clones only, with some absent. The sample records 650,000 to 700,000 clones, around 90% being singletons. The sample is drawn from a study of shared clonotypes between healthy human individuals. Regarding the study as a whole: Incomplete sequencing of sorted subsets was indicated by rarefaction despite large depth. The small donor group covered limited genetic and exposure diversity. Donor clonotype sharing was expected to depend on sequencing depth.

The clonotype originates from a man between 18 and 29 years old in good health. Some clones in this sample may be carry-over from other donors' samples. The sample consisted of memory CD8+ T cells from PBMCs. Documented subset: CD45RO+ cells pooled with CCR7-negative TemRA cells.

CDR3 sequence reads: CASSPTGFNTEAFF. CDR3 nucleotide sequence: TGTGCCAGTAGTCCCACAGGTTTTAACACTGAAGCTTTCTTT. The chain couples TRBV19 to TRBJ1-1; D perhaps matches TRBD1 (5 bases). Between the trimmed V and J ends, which lost 5 bases and 2 bases, there was a span of 12 bases. Germline V lookup: CDR1 LNHDA, CDR2 SQIVND (reference sequence). The CDR3 consists of 14 residues. The variable domain in full, completed from reference TRBV19 and TRBJ1-1, reads DGGITQSPKYLFRKEGQNVTLSCEQNLNHDAMYWYRQDPGQGLRLIYYSQIVNDFQKGDIAEGYSVSREKKESFPLTVTSAQKNPTAFYLCASSPTGFNTEAFFGQGTRLTVV.